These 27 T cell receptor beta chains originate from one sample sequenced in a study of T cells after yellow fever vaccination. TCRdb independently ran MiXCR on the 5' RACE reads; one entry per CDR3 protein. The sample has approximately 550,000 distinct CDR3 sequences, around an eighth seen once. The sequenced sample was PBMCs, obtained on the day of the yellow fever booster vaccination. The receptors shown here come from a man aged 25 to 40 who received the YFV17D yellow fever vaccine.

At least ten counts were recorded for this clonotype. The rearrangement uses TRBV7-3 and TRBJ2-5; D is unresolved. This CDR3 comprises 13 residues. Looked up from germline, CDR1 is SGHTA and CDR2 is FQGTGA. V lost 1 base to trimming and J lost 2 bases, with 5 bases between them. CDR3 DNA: TGTGCCAGCAGCTTAAACAGACAAGAGACCCAGTACTTC. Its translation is CASSLNRQETQYF.

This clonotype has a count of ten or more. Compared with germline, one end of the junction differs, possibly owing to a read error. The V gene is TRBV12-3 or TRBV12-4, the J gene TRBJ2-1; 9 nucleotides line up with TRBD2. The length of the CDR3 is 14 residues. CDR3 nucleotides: TGTGCCAGCAGTGTAGCGGGAGCTTACAATGAGCAGTTCTTC. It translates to CASSVAGAYNEQFF.

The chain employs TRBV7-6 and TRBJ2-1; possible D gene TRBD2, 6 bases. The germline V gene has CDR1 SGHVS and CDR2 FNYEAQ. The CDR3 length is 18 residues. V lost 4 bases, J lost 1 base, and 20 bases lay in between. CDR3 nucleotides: TGTGCCAGCAGCTCCTTTACGGGGTCGGAGGGATCCTACAATGAGCAGTTCTTC. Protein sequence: CASSSFTGSEGSYNEQFF.

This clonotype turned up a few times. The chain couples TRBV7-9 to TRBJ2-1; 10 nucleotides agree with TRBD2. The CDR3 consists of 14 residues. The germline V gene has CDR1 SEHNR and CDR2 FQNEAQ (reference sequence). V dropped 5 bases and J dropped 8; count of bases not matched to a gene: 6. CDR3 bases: TGTGCCAGCAGCACTAGCGGGGCCCCTCATGAGCAGTTCTTC. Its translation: CASSTSGAPHEQFF.

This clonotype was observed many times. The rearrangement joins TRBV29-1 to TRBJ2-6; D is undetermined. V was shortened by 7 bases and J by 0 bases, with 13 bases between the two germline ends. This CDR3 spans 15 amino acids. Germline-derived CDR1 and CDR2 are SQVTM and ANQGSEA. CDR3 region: CSAAAGSSGANVLTF. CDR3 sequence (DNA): TGCAGCGCGGCAGCCGGAAGCTCTGGGGCCAACGTCCTGACTTTC. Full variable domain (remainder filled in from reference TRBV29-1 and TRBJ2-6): SAVISQKPSRDICQRGTSLTIQCQVDSQVTMMFWYRQQPGQSLTLIATANQGSEATYESGFVIDKFPISRPNLTFSTLTVSNMSPEDSSIYLCSAAAGSSGANVLTFGAGSRLTVL.

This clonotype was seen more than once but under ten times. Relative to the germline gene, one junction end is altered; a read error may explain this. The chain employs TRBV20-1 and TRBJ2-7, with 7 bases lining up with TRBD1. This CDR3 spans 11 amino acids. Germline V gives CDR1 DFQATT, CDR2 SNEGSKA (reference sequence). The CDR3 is CSARIGTVQNF. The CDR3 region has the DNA TGCAGTGCTAGGATAGGGACAGTACAGAACTTC.

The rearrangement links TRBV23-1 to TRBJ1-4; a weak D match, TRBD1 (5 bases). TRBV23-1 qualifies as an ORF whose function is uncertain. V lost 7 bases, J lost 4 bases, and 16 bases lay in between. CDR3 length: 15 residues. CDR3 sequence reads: CASTSQGGGNEKLFF. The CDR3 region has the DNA TGCGCCAGCACCTCCCAGGGAGGAGGTAATGAAAAACTGTTTTTT.

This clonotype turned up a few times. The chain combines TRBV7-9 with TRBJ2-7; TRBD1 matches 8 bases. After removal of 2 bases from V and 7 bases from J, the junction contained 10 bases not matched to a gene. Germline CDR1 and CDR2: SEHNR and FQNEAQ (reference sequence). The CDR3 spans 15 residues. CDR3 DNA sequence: TGTGCCAGCAGCTTATATTCCAGGGGGCGCGTGGAGCAGTACTTC. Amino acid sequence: CASSLYSRGRVEQYF.

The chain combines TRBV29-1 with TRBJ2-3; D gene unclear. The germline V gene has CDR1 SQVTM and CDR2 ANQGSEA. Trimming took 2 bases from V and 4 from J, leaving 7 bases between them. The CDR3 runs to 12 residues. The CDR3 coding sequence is TGCAGCGTTGAAAGGAAGTCAGATACGCAGTATTTT. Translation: CSVERKSDTQYF.

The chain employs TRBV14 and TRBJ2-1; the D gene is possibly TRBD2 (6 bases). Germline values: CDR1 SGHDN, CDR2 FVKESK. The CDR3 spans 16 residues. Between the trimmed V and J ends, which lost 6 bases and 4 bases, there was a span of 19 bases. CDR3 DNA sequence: TGTGCCAGCAGTCCCCTAGCGTCGGTCGGGTACAATGAGCAGTTCTTC. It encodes CASSPLASVGYNEQFF.

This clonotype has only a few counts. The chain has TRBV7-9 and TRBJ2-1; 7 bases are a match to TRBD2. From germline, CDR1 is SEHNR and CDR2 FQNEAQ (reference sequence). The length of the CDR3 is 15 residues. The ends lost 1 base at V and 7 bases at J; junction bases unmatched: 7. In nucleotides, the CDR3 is TGTGCCAGCAGCTTAGACATAGCGGGCAAGAATGAGCAGTTCTTC. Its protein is CASSLDIAGKNEQFF.

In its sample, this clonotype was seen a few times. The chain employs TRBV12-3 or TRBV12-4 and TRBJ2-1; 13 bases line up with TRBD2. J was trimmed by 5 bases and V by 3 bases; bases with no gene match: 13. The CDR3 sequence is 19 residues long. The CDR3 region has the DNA TGTGCCAGCAGTTTTAGGGGACTAGCGGGATCACTATTCCACAATGAGCAGTTCTTC. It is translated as CASSFRGLAGSLFHNEQFF.

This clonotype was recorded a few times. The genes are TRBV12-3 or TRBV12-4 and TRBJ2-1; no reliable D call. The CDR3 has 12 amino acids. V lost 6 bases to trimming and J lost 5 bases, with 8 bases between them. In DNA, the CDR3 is TGTGCCAGCAGCCCCGTACACAATGAGCAGTTCTTC. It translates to CASSPVHNEQFF.

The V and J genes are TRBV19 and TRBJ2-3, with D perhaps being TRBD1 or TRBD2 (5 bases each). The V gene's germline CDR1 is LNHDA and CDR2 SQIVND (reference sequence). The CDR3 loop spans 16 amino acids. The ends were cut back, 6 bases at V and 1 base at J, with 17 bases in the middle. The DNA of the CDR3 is TGTGCCAGTAGCCGTGCCCCGGGACGGGGCACAGATACGCAGTATTTT. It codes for CASSRAPGRGTDTQYF.

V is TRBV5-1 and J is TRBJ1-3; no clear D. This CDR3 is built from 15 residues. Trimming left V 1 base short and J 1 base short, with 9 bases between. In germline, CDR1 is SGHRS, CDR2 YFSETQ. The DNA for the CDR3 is TGCGCCAGCAGCTTGTACCCAGAATCTGGAAACACCATATATTTT. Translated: CASSLYPESGNTIYF.

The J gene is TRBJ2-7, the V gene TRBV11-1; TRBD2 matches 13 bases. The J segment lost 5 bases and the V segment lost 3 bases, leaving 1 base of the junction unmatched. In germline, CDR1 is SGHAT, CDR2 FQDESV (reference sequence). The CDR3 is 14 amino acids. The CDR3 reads CASSFGTSGNEQYF. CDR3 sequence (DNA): TGTGCCAGCAGCTTCGGGACTAGCGGGAACGAGCAGTACTTC.

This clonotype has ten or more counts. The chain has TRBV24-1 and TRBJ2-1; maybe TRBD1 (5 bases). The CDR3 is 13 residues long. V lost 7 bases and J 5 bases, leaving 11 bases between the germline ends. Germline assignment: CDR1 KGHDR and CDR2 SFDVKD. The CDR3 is CATRAGIDNEQFF. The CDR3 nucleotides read TGTGCCACCAGGGCAGGGATAGACAATGAGCAGTTCTTC.

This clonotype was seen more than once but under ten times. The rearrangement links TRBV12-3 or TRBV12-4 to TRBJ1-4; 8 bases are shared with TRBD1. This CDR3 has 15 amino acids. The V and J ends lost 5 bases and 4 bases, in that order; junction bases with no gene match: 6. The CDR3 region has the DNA TGTGCCAGCAGTGTGGACAGGGTGAATAATGAAAAACTGTTTTTT. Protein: CASSVDRVNNEKLFF.

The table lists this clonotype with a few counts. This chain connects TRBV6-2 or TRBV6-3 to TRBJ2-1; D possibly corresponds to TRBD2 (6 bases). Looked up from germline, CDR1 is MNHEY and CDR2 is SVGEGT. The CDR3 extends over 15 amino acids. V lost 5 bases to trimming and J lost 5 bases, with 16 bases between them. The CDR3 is CASSPGGAGNNEQFF. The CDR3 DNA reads TGTGCCAGCAGTCCCGGAGGGGCGGGGAACAATGAGCAGTTCTTC.

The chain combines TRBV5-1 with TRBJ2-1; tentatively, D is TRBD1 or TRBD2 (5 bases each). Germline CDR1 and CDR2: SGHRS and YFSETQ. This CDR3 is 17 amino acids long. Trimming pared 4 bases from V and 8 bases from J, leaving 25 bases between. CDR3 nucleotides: TGCGCCAGCAGCCGTTCCGATGGGACCACCGTAGGCGATGAGCAGTTCTTC. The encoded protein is CASSRSDGTTVGDEQFF.

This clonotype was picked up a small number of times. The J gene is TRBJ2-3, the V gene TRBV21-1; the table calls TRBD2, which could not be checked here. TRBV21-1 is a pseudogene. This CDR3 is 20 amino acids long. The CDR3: CASSNSQPSGRASNADTQYF. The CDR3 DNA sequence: TGTGCCAGCAGCAATTCCCAACCTAGCGGGAGGGCGTCTAACGCAGATACGCAGTATTTT.

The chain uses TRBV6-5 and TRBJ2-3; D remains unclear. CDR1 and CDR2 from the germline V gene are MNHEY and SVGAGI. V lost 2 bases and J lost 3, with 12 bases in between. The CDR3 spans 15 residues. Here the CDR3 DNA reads TGTGCCAGCAGTTACGCCGGGCCTAGGACAGATACGCAGTATTTT. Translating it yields CASSYAGPRTDTQYF.

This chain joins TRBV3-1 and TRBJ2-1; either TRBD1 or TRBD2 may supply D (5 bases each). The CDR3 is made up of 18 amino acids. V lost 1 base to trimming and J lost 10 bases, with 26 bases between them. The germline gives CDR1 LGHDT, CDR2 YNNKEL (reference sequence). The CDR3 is CASSQVGEKGNIKSEQFF. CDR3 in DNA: TGTGCCAGCAGCCAAGTGGGGGAGAAGGGGAACATCAAGTCGGAGCAGTTCTTC.

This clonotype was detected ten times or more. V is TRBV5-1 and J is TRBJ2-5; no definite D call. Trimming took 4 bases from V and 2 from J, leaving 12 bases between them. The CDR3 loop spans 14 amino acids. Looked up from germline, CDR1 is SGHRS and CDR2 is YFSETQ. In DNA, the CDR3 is TGCGCCAGCAGCCCTGAAAGGCAGCAAGAGACCCAGTACTTC. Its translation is CASSPERQQETQYF.

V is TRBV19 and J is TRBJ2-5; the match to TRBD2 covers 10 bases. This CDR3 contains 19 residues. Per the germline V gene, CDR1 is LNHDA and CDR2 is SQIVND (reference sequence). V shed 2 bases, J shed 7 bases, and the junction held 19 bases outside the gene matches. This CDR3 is CASSITPTSGKKFVGTQYF. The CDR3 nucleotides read TGTGCCAGTAGTATAACCCCAACTAGCGGGAAAAAGTTTGTCGGGACCCAGTACTTC.

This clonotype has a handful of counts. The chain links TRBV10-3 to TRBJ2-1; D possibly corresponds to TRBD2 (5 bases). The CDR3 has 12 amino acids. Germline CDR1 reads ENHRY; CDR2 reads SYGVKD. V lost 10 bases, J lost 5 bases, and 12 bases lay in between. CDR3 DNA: TGTGCCACAGGCCTGGGAGACAATGAGCAGTTCTTC. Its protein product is CATGLGDNEQFF.

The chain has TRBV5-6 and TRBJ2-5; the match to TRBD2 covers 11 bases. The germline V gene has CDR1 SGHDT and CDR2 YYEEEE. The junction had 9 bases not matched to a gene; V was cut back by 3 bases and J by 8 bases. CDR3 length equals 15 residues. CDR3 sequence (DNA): TGTGCCAGCAGCTGGGGATCGACTAGCGGGAATACCCAGTACTTC. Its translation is CASSWGSTSGNTQYF.